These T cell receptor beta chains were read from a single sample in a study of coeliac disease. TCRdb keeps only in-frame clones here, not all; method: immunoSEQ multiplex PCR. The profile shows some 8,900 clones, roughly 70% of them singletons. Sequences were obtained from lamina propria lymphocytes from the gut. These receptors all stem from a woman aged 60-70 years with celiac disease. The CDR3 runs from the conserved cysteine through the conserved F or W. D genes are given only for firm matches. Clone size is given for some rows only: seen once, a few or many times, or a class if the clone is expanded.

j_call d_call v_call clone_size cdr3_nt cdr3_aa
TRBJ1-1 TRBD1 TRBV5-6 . TGTGCCAGCAGCGAGGGGACAGGGGCGACCACTGAAGCTTTCTTT CASSEGTGATTEAFF
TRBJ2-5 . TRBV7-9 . TGTGCCAGCACCGGACAGATCCAAGAGACCCAGTACTTC CASTGQIQETQYF
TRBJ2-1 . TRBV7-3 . TGTGCCAGCAGCACGGGGGGCCCTATAGGCAATGAGCAGTTCTTC CASSTGGPIGNEQFF
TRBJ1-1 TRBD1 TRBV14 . TGTGCCAGCAGCCAGACAGGGGGCACTGAAGCTTTCTTT CASSQTGGTEAFF
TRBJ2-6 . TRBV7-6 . TGTGCCAGCAGCTTAGCCCCGCGCTCTGGGGCCAACGTCCTGACTTTC CASSLAPRSGANVLTF
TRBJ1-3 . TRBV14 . TGTGCCAGCAGGAGGATCTCTGGAAACACCATATATTTT CASRRISGNTIYF
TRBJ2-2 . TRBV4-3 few TGCGCCAGCACCCCAGGGGTCACCGGGGAGCTGTTTTTT CASTPGVTGELFF
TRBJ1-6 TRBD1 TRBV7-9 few TGTGCCAGCCCCGTAGGGACAGGGAGCTCACCCCTCCACTTT CASPVGTGSSPLHF
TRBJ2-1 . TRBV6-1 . TGTGCCAGCAGGGAAGCCCCGGACTTGTCCTACAATGAGCAGTTCTTC CASREAPDLSYNEQFF
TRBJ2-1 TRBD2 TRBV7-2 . TGTGCCAGCAGCCCTGCGGGAGGTTCCTACAATGAGCAGTTCTTC CASSPAGGSYNEQFF
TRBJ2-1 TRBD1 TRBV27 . TGTGCCAGCAACTCCGCCGCCGGGACAGGGGGGCTCAATGAGCAGTTCTTC CASNSAAGTGGLNEQFF
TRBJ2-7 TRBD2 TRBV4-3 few TGCGCCAGCAGCCAGAATATAGCGGGGGGTTCCTACGAGCAGTACTTC CASSQNIAGGSYEQYF
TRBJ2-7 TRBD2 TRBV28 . TGTGCCAGCAGCCCCTGGACTAGCGGGAGGTACGAGCAGTACTTC CASSPWTSGRYEQYF
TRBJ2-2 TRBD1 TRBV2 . TGTGCCAGCAGTCCCGACAGGGGAAAGGCCGGGGAGCTGTTTTTT CASSPDRGKAGELFF
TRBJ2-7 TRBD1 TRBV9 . TGTGCCAGCAGCGCCACAGGGGCCTCCTACGAGCAGTACTTC CASSATGASYEQYF
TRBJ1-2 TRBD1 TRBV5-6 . TGTGCCAGCAGCCCGAGGGCCGGGACAGGGCGAGGCTACACCTTC CASSPRAGTGRGYTF
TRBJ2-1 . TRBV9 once TGTGCCAGCAGCGTAGTCGGGAGATTTAACAATGAGCAGTTCTTC CASSVVGRFNNEQFF
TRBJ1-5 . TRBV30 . TGTGCCTGGAGTCCCTTAAATGGAGTCCAGCCCCAGCATTTT CAWSPLNGVQPQHF
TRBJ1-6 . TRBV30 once TGTGCCTGGAGTGGGGGGCCAGGGTCACCCCTCCACTTT CAWSGGPGSPLHF
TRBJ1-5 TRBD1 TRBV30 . TGTGCCTGGAGTGTATCCCGGGACAGTAGCAATCAGCCCCAGCATTTT CAWSVSRDSSNQPQHF
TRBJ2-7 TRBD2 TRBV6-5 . TGTGCCAGCAGGGGGGGGACCTACGAGCAGTACTTC CASRGGTYEQYF
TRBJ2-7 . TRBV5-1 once TGCGCCAGCAGCTTGGGACAGGCGTCCCGCGAGCAGTACTTC CASSLGQASREQYF
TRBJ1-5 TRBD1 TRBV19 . TGTGCCAGTAGTAGCGGGACAGCGAGCAATCAGCCCCAGCATTTT CASSSGTASNQPQHF
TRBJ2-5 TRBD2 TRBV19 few TGTGCCAGTAGTAGGACTAGCGGGAGCACGAGGGAGACCCAGTACTTC CASSRTSGSTRETQYF
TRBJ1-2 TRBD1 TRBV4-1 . TGCGCCAGCAGCCAAGATGAGCGGGGACAGGGATATGGCTACACCTTC CASSQDERGQGYGYTF
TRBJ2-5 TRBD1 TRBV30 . TGTGCCTGGAGTGTGACAGGGGTCGAGACCCAGTACTTC CAWSVTGVETQYF
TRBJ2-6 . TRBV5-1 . TGCGCCAGCAGTAAACTTAAGGGGGTTGGGGCCAACGTCCTGACTTTC CASSKLKGVGANVLTF
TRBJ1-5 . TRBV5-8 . TGTGCCAGCAGCTTCCTCGGTGGGCTTCAGCCCCAGCATTTT CASSFLGGLQPQHF
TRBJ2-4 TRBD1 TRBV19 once TGTGCCAGTGTCGGGACAGGACAAAACATTCAGTACTTC CASVGTGQNIQYF
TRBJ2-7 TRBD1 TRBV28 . TGTGCCAGCAGTCTAACCCCGGGACAGGGGGCTCGGGAGCAGTACTTC CASSLTPGQGAREQYF
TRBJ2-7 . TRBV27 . TGTGCCAGCAGTCGGGCGCCACCGGGACAAACCTACGAGCAGTACTTC CASSRAPPGQTYEQYF
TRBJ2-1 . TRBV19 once TGTGCCAGTAGTACCTCAGGGTACAATGAGCAGTTCTTC CASSTSGYNEQFF
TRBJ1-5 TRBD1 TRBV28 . TGTGCCAGCAGTTTAGGGGACAGGGCTAATCAGCCCCAGCATTTT CASSLGDRANQPQHF
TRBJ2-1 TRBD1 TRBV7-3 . TGTGCCAGCAGCTCGACAGGGCATGTGCAGTTCTTC CASSSTGHVQFF
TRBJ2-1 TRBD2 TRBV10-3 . TGTGCCATCAGTGAGGTAGCTAGCGGGAGCCACAATGAGCAGTTCTTC CAISEVASGSHNEQFF
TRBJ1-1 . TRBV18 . TGTGCCAGCTCACCACGTTCAGGGGCGAGCTACAACACTGAAGCTTTCTTT CASSPRSGASYNTEAFF
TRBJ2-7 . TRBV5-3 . TGTGCCAGAAGCTGGCGACAGAGGGGGACCTACGAGCAGTACTTC CARSWRQRGTYEQYF
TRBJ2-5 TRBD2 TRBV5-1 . TGCGCCAGCAGCTTGGGGCGGGAGGGCCCAGAGACCCAGTACTTC CASSLGREGPETQYF
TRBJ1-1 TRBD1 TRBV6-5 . TGTGCCAGCAGTTACTTTGGGACAGGACGGGTCACTGAAGCTTTCTTT CASSYFGTGRVTEAFF
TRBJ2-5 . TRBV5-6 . TGTGCCAGCGCGGGTAGCGCGGAGACCCAGTACTTC CASAGSAETQYF
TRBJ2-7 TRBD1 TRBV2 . TGTGCCAGCTCTGCGGGACAGGGTCTCGAGCAGTACTTC CASSAGQGLEQYF
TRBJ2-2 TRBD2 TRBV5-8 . TGTGCCAGCAGTTTCCAGCGGGGCTCCGGGGAGCTGTTTTTT CASSFQRGSGELFF
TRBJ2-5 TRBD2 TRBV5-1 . TGCGCCAGCAGCTTGGCGAGGACTAGCGGTCAAGAGACCCAGTACTTC CASSLARTSGQETQYF
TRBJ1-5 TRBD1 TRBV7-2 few TGTGCCAGCACTTACGGGACAGCCCGACAGCCCCAGCATTTT CASTYGTARQPQHF
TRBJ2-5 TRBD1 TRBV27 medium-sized TGTGCCAGCAGTCCAGCCGGGACAGGGTTAGTCCTGGGAGAGACCCAGTACTTC CASSPAGTGLVLGETQYF
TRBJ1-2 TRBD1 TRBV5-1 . TGCGCCAGCAGCTTGGCGGGACAGGGAAGCGATGGCTACACCTTC CASSLAGQGSDGYTF
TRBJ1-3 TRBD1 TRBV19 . TGTGCCAGTAGCAGACAGGGTTCATTTGGAAACACCATATATTTT CASSRQGSFGNTIYF
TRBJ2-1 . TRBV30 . TGTGCCTGGCTACAGGGCCATGAGCAGTTCTTC CAWLQGHEQFF
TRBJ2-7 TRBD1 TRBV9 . TGTGCCAGCAGTGGGGGGGACAGGGCATTCTACGAGCAGTACTTC CASSGGDRAFYEQYF
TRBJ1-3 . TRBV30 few TGTGCCTGGAGTGCTCTGAACTCAATCTCTGGAAACACCATATATTTT CAWSALNSISGNTIYF
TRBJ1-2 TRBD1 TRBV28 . TGTGCCAGCAGATCGGACAGGAAAACAGGCTACACCTTC CASRSDRKTGYTF
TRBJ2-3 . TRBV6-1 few TGTGCCAGCAGTGAAGGAGTAATCTATAGCACAGATACGCAGTATTTT CASSEGVIYSTDTQYF
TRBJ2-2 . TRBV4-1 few TGCGCCAGCAGCCAAGGGGCTTCGGGAAGCACCGGGGAGCTGTTTTTT CASSQGASGSTGELFF
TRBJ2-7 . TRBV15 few TGTGCCACCAGCAGAGATTTGGGGCGCTCCTACGAGCAGTACTTC CATSRDLGRSYEQYF
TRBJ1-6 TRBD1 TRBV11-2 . TGTGCCAGCAGCTTAGTGGGGCAGGGGGGTTCACCCCTCCACTTT CASSLVGQGGSPLHF
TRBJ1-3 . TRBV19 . TGTGCCAGTACCCTGCGGGTCGGCTCTGGAAACACCATATATTTT CASTLRVGSGNTIYF
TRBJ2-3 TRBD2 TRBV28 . TGTGCCAGCAGTTTAATAGAGCTAGCGGGAGGAGCAGATACGCAGTATTTT CASSLIELAGGADTQYF
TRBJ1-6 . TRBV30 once TGTGCCTGGAAGGACAGCTCTACGTCACCCCTCCACTTT CAWKDSSTSPLHF
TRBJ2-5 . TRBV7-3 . TGTGCCTCCGGGGGCTGGGGGGGGTTCTGGAACCAAGAGACCCAGTACTTC CASGGWGGFWNQETQYF